Listed below are T cell receptor beta chains from one sample, sequenced in a study of T cell responses to AZD1222 COVID-19 vaccine. Some clones are missing from TCRdb's copy, which holds only in-frame ones; the method was immunoSEQ multiplex PCR. The repertoire consists of tens of thousands of clones, with about 91% occurring once and the leading ten covering 20%. Sequences were derived from peripheral blood, sampled on day 0 of AZD1222 vaccination. The origin of the receptors is an adult in good health. CDR3s leave out the opening cysteine and the closing phenylalanine or tryptophan. Clone sizes are given selectively: once, few, many, or a class where the clone is expanded.

V | size | CDR3
TRBV25-1 | - | ASRSYYGYT
TRBV14 | - | ASSPWTSGDSYEQY
TRBV24-1 | - | ATRPETYYGYT
TRBV6-5 | - | ASSRGTGNYEQY
TRBV19 | - | ASNTGLSYEQY
TRBV18 | - | ASSPGGGIGQPQH
TRBV7-2 | - | ASSLGTISPQPQH
TRBV27 | - | ASSRTGNYGYT
TRBV28 | once | ASTSQPGGYT
TRBV28 | - | ASLDSGLQETQY
TRBV28 | - | ASRGRGPGDEQF
TRBV19 | many | ASSISGENQPQH
TRBV28 | - | ASSLTRGRNPHEQY
TRBV27 | - | ASSQDRAKTQY
TRBV27 | - | ASSIRLAGGPNEQF
TRBV28 | - | ATKDSDSNQPQH
TRBV21-1 | - | ASSKSGRNSDSYNSPLH
TRBV9 | - | ASSDDPAHYGYT
TRBV12-2 | - | ASRPTRSGNTEAF
TRBV10-3 | - | AISESSPGRGNEQF
TRBV11-2 | - | ASKHEVGAGAETQY
TRBV4-3 | medium-sized | ASSQDSRSSGSPLH
TRBV4-3 | - | ASSQFSRGGPNNEQF
TRBV5-1 | - | ASSNKNTEAF
TRBV3-1/TRBV3-2 | - | ASSTTGELF
TRBV12-3/TRBV12-4 | - | ASSPGGNTIY
TRBV11-3 | few | ASSSRSSGSYNEQF
TRBV6-5 | - | ASSYGSGSEQY
TRBV7-2 | - | ASSSYRGEQF
TRBV12-5 | - | ASGHNTEAF
TRBV30 | - | AWTFQGLPGNTIY
TRBV7-6 | once | ASSLAEGYNEQF
TRBV6-1 | once | ASSEGLAGLAGELF
TRBV30 | - | AWSGGRDTEAF
TRBV20-1 | - | SASILAGVREQY
TRBV7-2 | - | ASSSRVWTELF
TRBV28 | - | ASSPQGAVIQETQY